The 20 T cell receptor beta chains below were found in one sample sequenced in a study of T cells in Graves' hyperthyroidism and ophthalmopathy (dated by TCRdb to the late 2010s). The library relied on multiplex PCR. Sequenced using an Illumina HiSeq 2000. Amplification of TCR beta CDR3 regions was carried out from RNA transcripts. For the first round of RT-PCR on the TCR CDR3, the HTBI primer set was used together with the Qiagen OneStep RT-PCR kit. TCRdb's own reprocessing of the public reads used fastp at Q25 and MiXCR and kept productive beta chains. Merged by CDR3 protein, the rows form single entries marked with the most common genes and DNA. A total of roughly 500,000 distinct CDR3 sequences appear in this sample, roughly 13% of them only once. The top ten constitute 4.5% to 6% of the sample. The sample comprised blood. These receptors were taken from a woman aged 25 to 45 with Graves' hyperthyroidism that later progressed to Graves' ophthalmopathy.

This clonotype was found many times. This rearrangement joins TRBV10-3 to TRBJ1-2; 7 nucleotides line up with TRBD1. From germline, CDR1 is ENHRY and CDR2 SYGVKD. The CDR3 runs 15 residues. Trimming took 10 bases from V and 0 from J; bases not matched to a gene: 11. The DNA for the CDR3 is TGTGCCACCGTTACAGGGGTCGGGGCTAACTATGGCTACACCTTC. It translates to CATVTGVGANYGYTF.

The V and J genes are TRBV6-1 and TRBJ1-2; the match to TRBD1 covers 8 bases. Trimming removed 10 bases from V and 4 bases from J; junction bases left unmatched: 8. Germline V gene lookup returns CDR1 MNHNS and CDR2 SASEGT. The CDR3 extends over 13 amino acids. The CDR3 DNA reads TGTGCCAACAGCCGGGACAGGTCCTATGGCTACACCTTC. Its protein is CANSRDRSYGYTF.

This clonotype came up many times. The CDR3 DNA sequence: TGTGCCAGCAGTGCCGGACAGGGACGCCAGCCCCAGCATTTT. This codes for CASSAGQGRQPQHF. J is TRBJ1-5 and V is TRBV2; 8 nucleotides agree with TRBD1. The CDR3 covers 14 residues. Germline CDR1 is SNHLY and CDR2 is FYNNEI. The V gene end was trimmed by 4 bases and the J gene end by 7 bases; junction bases not matched to a gene: 6.

Ten or more counts support this clonotype. This chain connects TRBV10-1 to TRBJ2-7, with D possibly matching TRBD2 (6 bases). Per the germline V gene, CDR1 is WNHNN and CDR2 is SYGVQD (reference sequence). With 4 bases removed from V and 2 bases from J, the gap between germline ends came to 12 bases. The CDR3 contains 14 residues. The CDR3 region has the DNA TGCGCCAGCAGTGCGGGCGGGGCACCCTACGAGCAGTACTTC. Protein sequence: CASSAGGAPYEQYF.

This clonotype was counted many times. The chain carries TRBV19 and TRBJ2-2; D unclear. Trimming left V 1 base short and J 5 bases short, with 5 bases between. Germline CDR1 LNHDA, CDR2 SQIVND (reference sequence). The CDR3 totals 13 residues. CDR3 in DNA: TGTGCCAGTAGTATAGGCCTGACCGGGGAGCTGTTTTTT. Residues: CASSIGLTGELFF.

This clonotype showed up many times. The chain employs TRBV7-8 and TRBJ2-5; D gene uncertain. Trimming stripped 3 bases from V and 2 bases from J, with 4 bases between. This CDR3 has 12 residues. Germline loops: CDR1 SGHVS, CDR2 FQNEAQ. The CDR3 loop is CASSFYQETQYF. Here the CDR3 DNA reads TGTGCCAGCAGCTTCTATCAAGAGACCCAGTACTTC. Drawing the rest from reference TRBV7-8 and TRBJ2-5, the complete variable domain is GAGVSQSPRYKVAKRGQDVALRCDPISGHVSLFWYQQALGQGPEFLTYFQNEAQLDKSGLPSDRFFAERPEGSVSTLKIQRTQQEDSAVYLCASSFYQETQYFGPGTRLLVL.

Details on this clonotype: A clone one base away is much larger, so this may be a read error. The V gene is TRBV3-1, the J gene TRBJ1-2; D call uncertain. Trimming shortened V by 4 bases and J by 8 bases, and 11 bases separated the two germline ends. Germline V gene lookup returns CDR1 LGHDT and CDR2 YNNKEL (reference sequence). This CDR3 spans 12 amino acids. CDR3 protein: CASSRIESGYTF. The CDR3 bases are TGTGCCAGCAGCCGGATAGAGTCCGGCTACACCTTC. Complete variable domain (other parts from reference TRBV3-1 and TRBJ1-2): DTAVSQTPKYLVTQMGNDKSIKCEQNLGHDTMYWYKQDSKKFLKIMFSYNNKELIINETVPNRFSPKSPDKAHLNLHINSLELGDSAVYFCASSRIESGYTFGSGTRLTVV.

This clonotype was counted at least ten times. The chain combines TRBV30 with TRBJ1-1, with D hard to call. The CDR3 is made up of 11 amino acids. V was pared by 1 base and J by 8 bases, with 8 bases between. Germline V gene data show CDR1 as GTSNPN and CDR2 as SVGIG (reference sequence). The CDR3, as DNA: TGTGCCTGGAGTGAGCAAGGGGAAGCTTTCTTT. Translated: CAWSEQGEAFF.

V and J are TRBV27 and TRBJ2-1; tentative D call: TRBD1 (5 bases). The CDR3 covers 14 residues. V lost 3 bases, J lost 2 bases, and 8 bases lay in between. The V gene's germline CDR1 is MNHEY and CDR2 SMNVEV (reference sequence). CDR3 amino acids: CASSLGHPYNEQFF. The CDR3 bases are TGTGCCAGCAGTTTGGGGCATCCCTACAATGAGCAGTTCTTC.

This clonotype was found a few times. In nucleotides, the CDR3 is TGTGCCAGCAGCCAAGAAGCAGGACAGGGCAATCAGCCCCAGCATTTT. The encoded protein is CASSQEAGQGNQPQHF. This chain joins TRBV4-2 and TRBJ1-5, with TRBD1 matching over 7 bases. Losses at the gene ends were 0 bases for V and 2 bases for J; bases not matched to a gene: 4. Germline-derived CDR1 and CDR2 are LGHNA and YNFKEQ. The CDR3 length is 16 residues.

This clonotype was seen ten or more times. The chain is built from TRBV6-5 and TRBJ2-7; 10 bases are a match to TRBD1. CDR3 length: 15 residues. V shed 2 bases and J 4 bases; nucleotides not matched to a gene: 5. The germline V gene has CDR1 MNHEY and CDR2 SVGAGI. Here the CDR3 reads CASSYARDRGYEQYF. CDR3 nucleotides: TGTGCCAGCAGTTACGCCAGGGACAGGGGTTACGAGCAGTACTTC.

This clonotype showed up many times. The chain combines TRBV27 with TRBJ2-7; D unresolved. The CDR3 length is 13 residues. The germline gives CDR1 MNHEY, CDR2 SMNVEV (reference sequence). V was shortened by 4 bases and J by 2 bases, with 9 bases between the two germline ends. In DNA, the CDR3 is TGTGCCAGCAGTTCAGACGGTACCTACGAGCAGTACTTC. Protein sequence: CASSSDGTYEQYF.

In its sample, this clonotype was seen a few times. The V gene is TRBV30, the J gene TRBJ1-2, with unresolved D. V lost 1 base to trimming and J lost 7 bases, with 10 bases between them. CDR1 GTSNPN and CDR2 SVGIG come from the germline V gene (reference sequence). This CDR3 is built from 12 residues. CDR3 residues: CAWSASGSGYTF. The CDR3 coding sequence is TGTGCCTGGAGTGCGTCGGGCTCTGGCTACACCTTC.

This clonotype was found a few times. The chain links TRBV2 to TRBJ2-7, with TRBD2 matching over 8 bases. V lost 5 bases to trimming and J lost 5 bases; unmatched junction nucleotides: 11. Germline CDR1 and CDR2: SNHLY and FYNNEI. This CDR3 region has 15 residues. CDR3 DNA sequence: TGTGCCAGCAGTCCCCGGGGGGGGGACCATGACGAGCAGTACTTC. Amino acids: CASSPRGGDHDEQYF.

The table lists this clonotype with many counts. The rearrangement joins TRBV7-9 to TRBJ2-3; 13 bases fit TRBD2. Germline lookup yields CDR1 SEHNR and CDR2 FQNEAQ (reference sequence). The CDR3 is made up of 19 amino acids. Unmatched junction bases numbered 11, after V lost 5 bases and J lost 0 bases. The CDR3 protein is CASSGLAGAQSFSTDTQYF. The DNA of the CDR3 is TGTGCCAGCAGCGGACTAGCGGGAGCCCAATCTTTTAGCACAGATACGCAGTATTTT.

There are a few counts of this clonotype. This chain uses TRBV6-1 with TRBJ1-2; 7 bases agree with TRBD1. This CDR3 has 19 residues. V was pared by 5 bases and J by 4 bases, with 22 bases of the junction left unmatched. Germline CDR1 MNHNS, CDR2 SASEGT. CDR3 nucleotide sequence: TGTGCCAGCAGTCCCCAGGGACAGAATTCGCCCCACCCCCTCTATGGCTACACCTTC. It codes for CASSPQGQNSPHPLYGYTF.

This clonotype was counted many times. The V gene is TRBV29-1, the J gene TRBJ2-1, with D perhaps TRBD1 or TRBD2 (5 bases each). Trimming cost V 3 bases and J 9 bases, with 12 bases left between them. CDR3 length: 12 amino acids. Per germline, CDR1 SQVTM and CDR2 ANQGSEA. The DNA of the CDR3 is TGCAGCGTTGACGGGACCCACCTTGAGCAGTTCTTC. Protein: CSVDGTHLEQFF.

This clonotype was counted a few times. This chain links TRBV5-1 with TRBJ2-3; 16 positions match TRBD2. The CDR3 length is 18 residues. Germline lookup yields CDR1 SGHRS and CDR2 YFSETQ. After removal of 4 bases from V and 1 base from J, the junction contained 6 bases not matched to a gene. CDR3 amino acids: CASSTFGTSGRGTDTQYF. The CDR3 nucleotides are TGCGCCAGCAGCACCTTTGGGACTAGCGGGAGGGGCACAGATACGCAGTATTTT.

This clonotype has only a few counts. J is TRBJ2-3 and V is TRBV18, with D possibly TRBD1 on 6 matching bases. CDR1 KGHSH and CDR2 LQKENI come from the germline V gene. The ends were cut back, 3 bases at V and 4 bases at J, with 14 bases in the middle. This CDR3 is built from 15 residues. DNA of the CDR3: TGTGCCAGCTCACCGCCAACAGGGACCGCAGATACGCAGTATTTT. Protein product: CASSPPTGTADTQYF.

The J gene is TRBJ2-1, the V gene TRBV19, with 7 bases that match TRBD2. This CDR3 comprises 14 residues. In germline, CDR1 is LNHDA, CDR2 SQIVND (reference sequence). J lost 5 bases, V lost 4 bases, and 5 bases had no gene match. CDR3 DNA: TGTGCCAGTAGTACTCCGGGACTACACAATGAGCAGTTCTTC. Its protein product is CASSTPGLHNEQFF.